This T cell receptor (beta chain) was observed in a study of regulatory dendritic cells for organ transplantation. Some clones are missing from TCRdb's copy, which holds only in-frame ones; the method was immunoSEQ multiplex PCR. The sample includes about 12,000 clones, nearly 80% seen only once; the top ten take 0.9% to 1.2%. This clone occurred a few times. Its target is unknown. Sorted T cells were CFSE-labeled and cultured four to five days with allogeneic regulatory or mature dendritic cells at 1:10. Naive CD45RA+ and memory CD45RO+ CD4+ or CD8+ T cells were FACS-sorted. This CDR3 has 12 amino acids. Germline CDR1 reads SGHTA; CDR2 reads FQGNSA. Trimming removed 5 bases at V and 8 bases at J, with 7 bases between. Study-wide findings and caveats: Regulatory dendritic cells appeared to expand memory CD8+ clones less than mature ones.

The sample consisted of naive CD8+ T cells from blood cultured with regulatory dendritic cells. The subset was: CD45RA+ naive T cells. This receptor was taken from a human donor in good health. The chain carries TRBV7-2 and TRBJ1-6; TRBD1 is a possible D gene (5 bases). The CDR3 loop is CASSDSYSPLHF. For the CDR3, the DNA is TGTGCCAGCAGCGACAGTTATTCACCCCTCCACTTT.